This T cell receptor (beta chain) came from a study of beta chain features in type 1 diabetes. This clone was seen more than once but under ten times. Its matching antigen is unknown. Since all of the isolated RNA was reverse transcribed, expressed TCRB transcripts were what got sequenced. Some clones are missing from TCRdb's copy, which holds only in-frame ones; the method was immunoSEQ multiplex PCR. The data hold hundreds of thousands of clones, with about an eighth observed a single time. The study's findings and limits: Within each of all four CD4+ subsets, Type 1 diabetes patients had TCRB CDR3s that were moderately but significantly shorter. There were fewer insertions and more deletions at the VDJ junctions of type 1 diabetes patients.

The clonotype originates from a man younger than 35 with type 1 diabetes. The sample consisted of naive CD4+ T cells from blood.

The CDR3 DNA sequence: TGCGCCAGCATCCTCGGAGGGACGGGAGAAGAGACCCAGTACTTC. This sequence encodes CASILGGTGEETQYF. The chain links TRBV5-1 to TRBJ2-5; D is perhaps TRBD2 (6 bases). The V gene lost 6 bases and the J gene lost 3 bases, with 18 bases spanning the gap. The CDR3 extends over 15 amino acids. Germline CDR1 and CDR2: SGHRS and YFSETQ. Variable domain in full (rest from reference TRBV5-1 and TRBJ2-5): KAGVTQTPRYLIKTRGQQVTLSCSPISGHRSVSWYQQTPGQGLQFLFEYFSETQRNKGNFPGRFSGRQFSNSRSEMNVSTLELGDSALYLCASILGGTGEETQYFGPGTRLLVL.